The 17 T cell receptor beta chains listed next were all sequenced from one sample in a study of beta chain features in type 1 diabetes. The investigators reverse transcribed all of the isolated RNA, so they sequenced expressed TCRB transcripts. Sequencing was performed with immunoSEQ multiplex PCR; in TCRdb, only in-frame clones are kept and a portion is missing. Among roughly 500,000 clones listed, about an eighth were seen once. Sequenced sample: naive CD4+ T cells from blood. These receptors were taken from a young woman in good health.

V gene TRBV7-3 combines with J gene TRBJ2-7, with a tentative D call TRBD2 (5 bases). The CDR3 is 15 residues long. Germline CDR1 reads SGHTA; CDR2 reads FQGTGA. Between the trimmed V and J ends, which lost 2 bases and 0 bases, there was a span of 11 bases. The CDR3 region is CASSLVGGRSYEQYF. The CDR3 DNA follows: TGTGCCAGCAGCTTAGTCGGCGGGCGCTCCTACGAGCAGTACTTC.

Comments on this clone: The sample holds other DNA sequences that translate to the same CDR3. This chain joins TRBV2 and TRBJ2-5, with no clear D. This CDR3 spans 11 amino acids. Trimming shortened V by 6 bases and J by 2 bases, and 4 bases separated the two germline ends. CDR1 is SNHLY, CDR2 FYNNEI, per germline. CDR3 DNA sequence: TGTGCCAGCAGCGAACAAGAGACCCAGTACTTC. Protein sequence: CASSEQETQYF.

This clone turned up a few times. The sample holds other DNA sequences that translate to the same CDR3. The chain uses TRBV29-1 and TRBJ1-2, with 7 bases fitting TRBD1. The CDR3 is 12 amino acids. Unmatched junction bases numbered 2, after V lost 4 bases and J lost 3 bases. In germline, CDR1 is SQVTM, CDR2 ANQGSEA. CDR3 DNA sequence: TGCAGCGTTGGGGGGACAGACTATGGCTACACCTTC. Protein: CSVGGTDYGYTF.

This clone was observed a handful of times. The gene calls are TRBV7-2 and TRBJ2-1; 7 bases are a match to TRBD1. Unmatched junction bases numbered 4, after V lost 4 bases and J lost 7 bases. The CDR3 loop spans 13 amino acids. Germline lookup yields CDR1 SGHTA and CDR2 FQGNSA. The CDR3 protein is CASSSTGWNEQFF. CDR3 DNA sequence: TGTGCCAGCAGCTCGACAGGGTGGAATGAGCAGTTCTTC.

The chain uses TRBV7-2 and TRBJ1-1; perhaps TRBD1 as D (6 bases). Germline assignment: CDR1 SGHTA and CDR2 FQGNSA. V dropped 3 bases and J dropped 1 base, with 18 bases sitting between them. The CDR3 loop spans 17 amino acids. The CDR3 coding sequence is TGTGCCAGCAGCTTCAGGGGACCCGCGCAGGGGAACACTGAAGCTTTCTTT. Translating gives CASSFRGPAQGNTEAFF.

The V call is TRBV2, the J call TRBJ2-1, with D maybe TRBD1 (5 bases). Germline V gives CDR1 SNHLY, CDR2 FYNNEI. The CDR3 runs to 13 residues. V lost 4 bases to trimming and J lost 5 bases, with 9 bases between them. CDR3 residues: CASSGGRDNEQFF. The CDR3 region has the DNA TGTGCCAGCAGTGGGGGCAGAGACAATGAGCAGTTCTTC.

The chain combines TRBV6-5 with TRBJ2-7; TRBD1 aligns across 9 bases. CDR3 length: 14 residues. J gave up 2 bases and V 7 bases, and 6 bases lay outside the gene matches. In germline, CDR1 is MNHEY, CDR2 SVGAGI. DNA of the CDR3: TGTGCCAGCACCCGGGACAGGGAGACCTACGAGCAGTACGTC. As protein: CASTRDRETYEQYV.

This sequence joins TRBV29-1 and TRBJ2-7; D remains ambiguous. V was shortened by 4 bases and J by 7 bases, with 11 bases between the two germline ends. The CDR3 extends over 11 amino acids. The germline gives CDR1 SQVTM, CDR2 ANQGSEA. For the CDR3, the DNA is TGCAGCGTTGTGGTCAACGAGGAGCAGTACTTC. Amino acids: CSVVVNEEQYF.

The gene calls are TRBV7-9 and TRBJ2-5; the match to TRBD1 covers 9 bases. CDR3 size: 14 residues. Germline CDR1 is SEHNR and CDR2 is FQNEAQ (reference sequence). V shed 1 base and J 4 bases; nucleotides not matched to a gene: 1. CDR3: CASSLVDRGETQYF. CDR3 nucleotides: TGTGCCAGCAGCTTAGTGGACAGGGGAGAGACCCAGTACTTC.

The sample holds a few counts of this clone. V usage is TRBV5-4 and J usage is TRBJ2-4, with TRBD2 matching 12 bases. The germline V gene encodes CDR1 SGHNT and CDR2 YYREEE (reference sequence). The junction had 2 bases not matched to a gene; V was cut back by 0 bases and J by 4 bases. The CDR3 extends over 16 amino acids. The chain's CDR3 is CASSLGGTSGKNIQYF. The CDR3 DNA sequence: TGTGCCAGCAGCTTGGGTGGGACTAGCGGGAAAAACATTCAGTACTTC.

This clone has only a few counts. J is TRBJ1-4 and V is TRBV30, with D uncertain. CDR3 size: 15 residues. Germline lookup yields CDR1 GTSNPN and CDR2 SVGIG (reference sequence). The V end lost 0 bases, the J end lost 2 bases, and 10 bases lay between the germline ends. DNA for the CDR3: TGTGCCTGGAGTGTTGTTACACAGACTAATGAAAAACTGTTTTTT. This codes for CAWSVVTQTNEKLFF.

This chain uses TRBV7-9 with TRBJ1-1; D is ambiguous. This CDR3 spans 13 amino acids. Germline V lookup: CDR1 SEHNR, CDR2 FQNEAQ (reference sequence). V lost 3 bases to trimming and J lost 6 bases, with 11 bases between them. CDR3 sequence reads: CASSFWDFAEAFF. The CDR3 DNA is TGTGCCAGCAGCTTTTGGGATTTTGCTGAAGCTTTCTTT.

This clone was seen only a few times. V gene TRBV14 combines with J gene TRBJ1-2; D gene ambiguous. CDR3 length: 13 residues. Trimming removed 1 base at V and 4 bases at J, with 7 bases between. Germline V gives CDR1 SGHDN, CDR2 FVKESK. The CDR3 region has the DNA TGTGCCAGCAGCCAAGGGGCTAGCTATGGCTACACCTTC. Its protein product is CASSQGASYGYTF.

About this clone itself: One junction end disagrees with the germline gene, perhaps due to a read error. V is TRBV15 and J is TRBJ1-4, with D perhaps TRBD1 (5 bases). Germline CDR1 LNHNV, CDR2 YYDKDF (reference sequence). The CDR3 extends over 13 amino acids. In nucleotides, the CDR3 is TGTGCCACCAGCAGAGATACCTCGACAGCCCAGGTTTTT. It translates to CATSRDTSTAQVF.

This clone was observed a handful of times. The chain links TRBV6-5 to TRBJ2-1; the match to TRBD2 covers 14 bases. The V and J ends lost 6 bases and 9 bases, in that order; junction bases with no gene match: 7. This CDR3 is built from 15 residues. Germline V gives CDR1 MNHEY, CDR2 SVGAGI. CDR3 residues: CASRTGTSGSIEQFF. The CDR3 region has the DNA TGTGCCAGCAGAACCGGGACTAGCGGGAGCATTGAGCAGTTCTTC.

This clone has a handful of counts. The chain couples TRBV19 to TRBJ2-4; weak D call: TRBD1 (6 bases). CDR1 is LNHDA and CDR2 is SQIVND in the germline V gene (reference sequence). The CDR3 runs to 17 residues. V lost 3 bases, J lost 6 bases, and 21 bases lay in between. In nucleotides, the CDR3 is TGTGCCAGTAGTATGTTCGGGCAGGGGTATCTTGGAAACATTCAGTACTTC. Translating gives CASSMFGQGYLGNIQYF.

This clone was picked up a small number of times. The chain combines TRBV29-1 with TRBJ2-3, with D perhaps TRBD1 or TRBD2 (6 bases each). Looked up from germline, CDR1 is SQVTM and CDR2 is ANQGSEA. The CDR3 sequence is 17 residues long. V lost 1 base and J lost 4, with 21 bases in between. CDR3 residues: CSVEGRGLDSHPDTQYF. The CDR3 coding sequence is TGCAGCGTTGAAGGGAGGGGCTTGGACAGTCACCCAGATACGCAGTATTTT.